These T cell receptor beta chains were read from a single sample in a study of OX40 agonist ivuxolimab in advanced cancers. Clones were read by immunoSEQ multiplex PCR, and TCRdb kept only the in-frame ones, dropping some. The repertoire holds 96,000 or so clones, with less than 85% as singletons. The sequenced sample was CD4+ or CD8+ T cells sorted from blood, obtained in a trial of the OX40 agonist ivuxolimab. These receptors were taken from an adult with an advanced solid tumor such as melanoma, head and neck, liver or kidney cancer. Both conserved end residues are part of each CDR3.

J gene	V gene	CDR3 length	CDR3 protein
TRBJ1-3	TRBV4-2	21	CASSQDLAAGANSLSGNTIYF
TRBJ1-2	TRBV10-3	13	CAISGGAEYGYTF
TRBJ2-1	TRBV4-1	12	CASSPTGHEQFF
TRBJ1-3	TRBV9	15	CASSAHRGWENTIYF
TRBJ1-2	TRBV6-6	11	CASTQGDSYTF
TRBJ2-7	TRBV7-3	13	CASSLYQGSEQYF
TRBJ2-3	TRBV18	12	CASSQGPDTQYF
TRBJ2-3	TRBV20-1	11	CSARTSGGQYF
TRBJ2-7	TRBV4-1	14	CASSQDGSIVEQYF
TRBJ2-1	TRBV6-1	14	CASSPERLYNEQFF
TRBJ1-5	TRBV6-1	15	CASNPQRGSNQPQHF
TRBJ2-5	TRBV29-1	12	CSVGGMKETQYF
TRBJ1-2	TRBV6-5	14	CASSYSGQAHGYTF